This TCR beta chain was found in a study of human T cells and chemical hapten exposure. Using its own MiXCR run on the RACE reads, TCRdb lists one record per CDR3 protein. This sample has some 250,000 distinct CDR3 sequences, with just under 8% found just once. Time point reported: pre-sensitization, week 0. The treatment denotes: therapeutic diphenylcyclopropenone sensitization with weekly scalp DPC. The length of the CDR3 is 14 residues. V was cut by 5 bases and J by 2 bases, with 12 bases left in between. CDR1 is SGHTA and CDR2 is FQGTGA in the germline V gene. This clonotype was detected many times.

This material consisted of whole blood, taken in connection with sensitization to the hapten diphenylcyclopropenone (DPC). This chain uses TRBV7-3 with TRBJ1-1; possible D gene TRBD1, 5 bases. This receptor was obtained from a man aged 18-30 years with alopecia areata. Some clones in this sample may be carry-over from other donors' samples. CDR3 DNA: TGTGCCAGCAGCCTCCCGGGACCTAACACTGAAGCTTTCTTT. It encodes CASSLPGPNTEAFF.